This TCR beta chain was documented in a study of blood T cells in healthy people across ages. V shed 3 bases and J 1 base; nucleotides not matched to a gene: 7. Germline CDR1 is SGHRS and CDR2 is YFSETQ. The CDR3 totals 16 residues. At least ten counts were recorded for this clonotype. Each of the donors had about 9.9 milliliters of peripheral blood drawn into EDTA-treated Vacutainer tubes. The use of a sample-barcoded 5' primer and a J-beta primer mix characterized a second PCR of roughly 6 to 11 cycles. A single record per CDR3 protein comes from TCRdb applying MiXCR to the 5' RACE reads. The sample has 870,000 or so distinct CDR3 sequences; 25% to 35% are singletons.

The chain combines TRBV5-1 with TRBJ2-5, with 9 bases lining up with TRBD2. Sequencing input: blood. The sequence derives from a woman aged 80 or over in good health. The CDR3 here is CASSWGSGGLQETQYF. CDR3 DNA sequence: TGCGCCAGCAGCTGGGGTAGCGGGGGCCTCCAAGAGACCCAGTACTTC.